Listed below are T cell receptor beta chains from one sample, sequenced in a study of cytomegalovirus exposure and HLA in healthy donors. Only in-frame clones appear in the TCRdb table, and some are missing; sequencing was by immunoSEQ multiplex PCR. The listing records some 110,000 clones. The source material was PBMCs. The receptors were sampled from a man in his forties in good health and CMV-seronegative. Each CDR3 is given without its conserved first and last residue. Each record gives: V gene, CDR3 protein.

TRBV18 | ASSWDINQPQH
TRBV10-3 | AISQDRASEQY
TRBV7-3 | ASSIMNIGGYEQF
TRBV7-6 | ASSNRGAGSYGYT
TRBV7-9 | ASSTSGRIPYEQY
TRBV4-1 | ASSSGTGVGKLF
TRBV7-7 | ASSPTDSQETQY
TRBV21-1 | ASSTLRGEKLF
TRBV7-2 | ASSTGLAAYYEQY
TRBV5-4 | ASSYPTGGTDTQY
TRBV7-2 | ASSSKSSGPTDTQY
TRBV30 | AWRNSGAEAF
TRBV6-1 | ASSGRGGVGDQPQH
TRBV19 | ASSPGGPYEQY
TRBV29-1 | SVASGSGGNEQF
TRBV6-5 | ASSSLSGAEEQY
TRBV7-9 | ASSPDSQGTYGYT
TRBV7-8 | ASSLLAGGPPDTQY
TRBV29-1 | SVRPYNTGELF
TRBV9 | ASSVARGAGVLNEQF
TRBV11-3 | ASSLEGWGGNEQF
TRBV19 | ANRGRYTEAF
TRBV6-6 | ATGDSGLAVTYEQY
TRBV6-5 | AAGVLRYT
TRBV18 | ASSPGQGVGQPQH
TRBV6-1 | ASSEMGHTTNEQF
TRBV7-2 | ASSLGGALSYEQY
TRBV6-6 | ASSYSTGVGNTIY
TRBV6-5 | ASSYGPANEQF
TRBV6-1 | ASSELVSYEQY
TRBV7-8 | ASSLHPAGGPPGNEQF
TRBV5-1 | ASSHPGVKAYEQF
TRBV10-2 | ASSEPTEARQPQH
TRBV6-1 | ASRTTGGAKNIQY
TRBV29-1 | SVVSGTGGFGYT
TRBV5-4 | ASSLRGARNIQY
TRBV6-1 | ASNGQNSNQPQH